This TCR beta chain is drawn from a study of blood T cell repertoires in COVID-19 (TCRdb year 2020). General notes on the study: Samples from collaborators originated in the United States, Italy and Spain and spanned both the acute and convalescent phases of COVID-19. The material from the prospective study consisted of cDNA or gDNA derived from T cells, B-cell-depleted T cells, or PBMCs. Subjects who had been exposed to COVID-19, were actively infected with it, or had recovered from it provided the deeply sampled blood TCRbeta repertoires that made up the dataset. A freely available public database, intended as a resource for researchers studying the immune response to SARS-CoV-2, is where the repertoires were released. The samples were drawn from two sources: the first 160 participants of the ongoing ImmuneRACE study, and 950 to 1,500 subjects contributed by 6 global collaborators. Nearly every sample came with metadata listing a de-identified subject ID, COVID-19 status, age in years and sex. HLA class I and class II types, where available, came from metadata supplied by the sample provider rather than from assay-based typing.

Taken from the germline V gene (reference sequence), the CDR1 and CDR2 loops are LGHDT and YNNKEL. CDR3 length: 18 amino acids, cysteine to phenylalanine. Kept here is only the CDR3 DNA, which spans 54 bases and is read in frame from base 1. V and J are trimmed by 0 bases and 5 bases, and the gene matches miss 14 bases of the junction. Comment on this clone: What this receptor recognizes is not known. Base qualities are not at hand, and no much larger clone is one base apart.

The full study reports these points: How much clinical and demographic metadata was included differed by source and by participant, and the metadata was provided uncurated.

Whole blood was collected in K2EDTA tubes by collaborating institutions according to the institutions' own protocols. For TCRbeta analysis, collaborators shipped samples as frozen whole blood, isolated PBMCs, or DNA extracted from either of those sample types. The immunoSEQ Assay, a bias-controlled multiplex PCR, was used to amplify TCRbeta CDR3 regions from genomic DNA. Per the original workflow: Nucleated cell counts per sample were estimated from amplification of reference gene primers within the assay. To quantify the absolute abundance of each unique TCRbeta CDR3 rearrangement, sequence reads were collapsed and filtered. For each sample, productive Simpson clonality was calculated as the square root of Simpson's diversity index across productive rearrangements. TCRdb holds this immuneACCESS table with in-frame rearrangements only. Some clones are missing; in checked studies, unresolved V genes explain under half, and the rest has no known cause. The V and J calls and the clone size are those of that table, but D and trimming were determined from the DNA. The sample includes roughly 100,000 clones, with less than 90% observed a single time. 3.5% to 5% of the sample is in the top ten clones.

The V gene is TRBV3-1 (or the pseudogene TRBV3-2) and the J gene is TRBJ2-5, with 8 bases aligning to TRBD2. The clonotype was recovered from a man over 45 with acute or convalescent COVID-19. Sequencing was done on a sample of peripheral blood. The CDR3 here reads CASSQDRTGGPGMETQYF. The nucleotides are TGTGCCAGCAGCCAAGATCGGACGGGGGGGCCGGGTATGGAGACCCAGTACTTC.